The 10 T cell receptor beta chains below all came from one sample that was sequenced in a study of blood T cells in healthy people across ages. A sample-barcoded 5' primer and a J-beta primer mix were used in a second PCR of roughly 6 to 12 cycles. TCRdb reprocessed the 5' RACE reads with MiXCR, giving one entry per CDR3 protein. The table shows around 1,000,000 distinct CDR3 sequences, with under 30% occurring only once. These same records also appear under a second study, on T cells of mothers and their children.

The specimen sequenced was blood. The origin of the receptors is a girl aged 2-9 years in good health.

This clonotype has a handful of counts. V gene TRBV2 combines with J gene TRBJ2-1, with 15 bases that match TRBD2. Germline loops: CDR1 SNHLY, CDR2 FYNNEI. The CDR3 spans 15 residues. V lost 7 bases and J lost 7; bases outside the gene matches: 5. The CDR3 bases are TGTGCCAGCAAGGGACTAGCGGGAGGTCGGAATGAGCAGTTCTTC. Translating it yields CASKGLAGGRNEQFF.

For the CDR3, the DNA is TGTGCCAGTAGTATAGGGGGACAGGGCGTCACCGGGGAGCTGTTTTTT. Amino acids: CASSIGGQGVTGELFF. The chain carries TRBV19 and TRBJ2-2; 9 bases are shared with TRBD1. This CDR3 comprises 16 residues. CDR1 is LNHDA, CDR2 SQIVND, per germline (reference sequence). J lost 4 bases, V lost 1 base, and 4 bases had no gene match. Full variable domain (outside the CDR3, taken from reference TRBV19 and TRBJ2-2): DGGITQSPKYLFRKEGQNVTLSCEQNLNHDAMYWYRQDPGQGLRLIYYSQIVNDFQKGDIAEGYSVSREKKESFPLTVTSAQKNPTAFYLCASSIGGQGVTGELFFGEGSRLTVL.

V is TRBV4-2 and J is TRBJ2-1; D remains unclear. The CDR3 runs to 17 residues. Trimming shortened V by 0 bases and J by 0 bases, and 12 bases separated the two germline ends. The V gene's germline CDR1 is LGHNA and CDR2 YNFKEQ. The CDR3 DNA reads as TGTGCCAGCAGCCAAGAAGGTGGGCGGAGCTCCTACAATGAGCAGTTCTTC. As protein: CASSQEGGRSSYNEQFF.

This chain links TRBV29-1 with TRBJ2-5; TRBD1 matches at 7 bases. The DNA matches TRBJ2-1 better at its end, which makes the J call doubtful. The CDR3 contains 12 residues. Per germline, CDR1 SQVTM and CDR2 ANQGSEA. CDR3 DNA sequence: TGCAGCGTTGAAGAAACAGGGGATGGGCAGTTCTTC. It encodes CSVEETGDGQFF.

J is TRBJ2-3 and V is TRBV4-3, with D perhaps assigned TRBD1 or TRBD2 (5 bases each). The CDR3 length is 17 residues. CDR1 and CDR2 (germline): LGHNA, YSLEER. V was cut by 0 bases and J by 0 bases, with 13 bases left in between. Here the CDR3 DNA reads TGCGCCAGCAGCCAAGATGCTTGGGGGTTAAGCACAGATACGCAGTATTTT. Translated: CASSQDAWGLSTDTQYF.

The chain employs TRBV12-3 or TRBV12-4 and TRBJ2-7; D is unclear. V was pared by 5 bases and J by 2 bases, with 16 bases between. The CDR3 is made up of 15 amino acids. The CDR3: CASSRTRRSTYEQYF. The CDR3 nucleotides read TGTGCCAGCAGTCGAACCAGACGGTCAACCTACGAGCAGTACTTC.

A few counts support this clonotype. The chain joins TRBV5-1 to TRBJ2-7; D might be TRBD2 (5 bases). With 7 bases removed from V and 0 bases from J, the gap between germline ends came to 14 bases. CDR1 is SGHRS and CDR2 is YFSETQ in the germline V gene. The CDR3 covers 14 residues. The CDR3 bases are TGCGCCAGCGGACTTTCTCCAAGCTCCTACGAGCAGTACTTC. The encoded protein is CASGLSPSSYEQYF.

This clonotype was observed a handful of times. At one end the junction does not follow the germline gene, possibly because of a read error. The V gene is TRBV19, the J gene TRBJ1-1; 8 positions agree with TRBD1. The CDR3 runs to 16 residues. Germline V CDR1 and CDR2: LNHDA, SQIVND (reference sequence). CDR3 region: CASSIGRTGGYTEASF. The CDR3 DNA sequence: TGTGCCAGTAGTATAGGTCGAACAGGGGGATACACTGAGGCTTCCTTT. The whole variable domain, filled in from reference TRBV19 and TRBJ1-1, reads DGGITQSPKYLFRKEGQNVTLSCEQNLNHDAMYWYRQDPGQGLRLIYYSQIVNDFQKGDIAEGYSVSREKKESFPLTVTSAQKNPTAFYLCASSIGRTGGYTEASFGQGTRLTVV.

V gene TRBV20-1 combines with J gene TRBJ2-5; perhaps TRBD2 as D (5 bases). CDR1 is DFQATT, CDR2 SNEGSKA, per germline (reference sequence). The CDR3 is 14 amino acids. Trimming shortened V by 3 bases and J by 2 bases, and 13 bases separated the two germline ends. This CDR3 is CSASFRDWQETQYF. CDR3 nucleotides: TGCAGTGCTAGTTTTCGGGATTGGCAAGAGACCCAGTACTTC.

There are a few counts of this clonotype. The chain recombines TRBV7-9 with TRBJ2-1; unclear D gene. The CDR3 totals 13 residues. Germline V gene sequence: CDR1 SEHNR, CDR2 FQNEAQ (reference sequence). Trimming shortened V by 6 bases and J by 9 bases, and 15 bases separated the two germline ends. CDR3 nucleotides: TGTGCCAGCAGACACAACCCCTCGACTGAGCAGTTCTTC. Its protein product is CASRHNPSTEQFF.